Below, 26 T cell receptor beta chains from the same sample are listed, as sequenced in a study of T-cell reconstitution after alpha-beta-depleted transplantation in children. For TCRbeta, the library was prepared with unique molecular identifiers. From the PCR reads, TCRdb called clonotypes with MiXCR, one entry per CDR3 protein. The sample includes 640,000 or so distinct CDR3 sequences, roughly 15% seen only once; the top ten take 0.85% to 1.3%. Source: PBMCs from the stem cell graft donor, taken from the stem cell graft. The origin of the receptors is a human donor who donated a stem cell graft to a child with acute myeloid leukemia.

This clonotype was recorded a few times. The chain recombines TRBV6-1 with TRBJ1-4; D might be TRBD1 (6 bases). Per germline, CDR1 MNHNS and CDR2 SASEGT. V lost 6 bases, J lost 5 bases, and 13 bases lay in between. The CDR3 runs to 14 residues. CDR3 sequence: CASSPDSINEKLFF. CDR3 nucleotides: TGTGCCAGCAGCCCGGACAGCATCAATGAAAAACTGTTTTTT.

The rearrangement uses TRBV7-3 and TRBJ2-1, with 8 positions matching TRBD2. Germline trimming cut 5 bases from V and 7 bases from J; bases unmatched to any gene: 7. CDR1 is SGHTA, CDR2 FQGTGA, per germline. CDR3 size: 14 residues. This CDR3 reads CASSTPGGANEQFF. The DNA of the CDR3 is TGTGCCAGCAGCACCCCCGGGGGGGCGAATGAGCAGTTCTTC.

This clonotype was recorded at least ten times. The chain recombines TRBV29-1 with TRBJ2-1, with D possibly matching TRBD1 (5 bases). V was shortened by 4 bases and J by 3 bases, with 10 bases between the two germline ends. The germline V gene encodes CDR1 SQVTM and CDR2 ANQGSEA. This CDR3 is built from 13 residues. The CDR3 bases are TGCAGCGTTGGACAGCTAGTCTACAATGAGCAGTTCTTC. It encodes CSVGQLVYNEQFF.

This clonotype has ten or more counts. This chain joins TRBV29-1 and TRBJ2-5, with D possibly TRBD1 on 6 matching bases. CDR3 length equals 13 residues. Per germline, CDR1 SQVTM and CDR2 ANQGSEA. V lost 6 bases, J lost 3 bases, and 14 bases lay in between. The CDR3 DNA sequence: TGCAGCGTCTCGGACAGTAGAAAAGAGACCCAGTACTTC. Its translation is CSVSDSRKETQYF.

J is TRBJ2-1 and V is TRBV20-1; the D is unclear. The CDR3 is 14 residues long. V was shortened by 1 base and J by 5 bases, with 12 bases between the two germline ends. CDR1 and CDR2 (germline): DFQATT, SNEGSKA (reference sequence). CDR3 nucleotide sequence: TGCAGTGCTAGAGTTAAGTCGGACCACAATGAGCAGTTCTTC. Amino acid sequence: CSARVKSDHNEQFF.

This clonotype was recorded many times. The CDR3 loop is CSAADGGRETQYF. The CDR3 region has the DNA TGCAGTGCGGCTGACGGGGGCAGGGAGACCCAGTACTTC. The chain joins TRBV20-1 to TRBJ2-5; the D call may be TRBD1 or TRBD2 (6 bases each). The V gene lost 6 bases and the J gene lost 5 bases, with 16 bases spanning the gap. This CDR3 has 13 residues. From germline, CDR1 is DFQATT and CDR2 SNEGSKA (reference sequence).

This chain joins TRBV15 and TRBJ1-2, with 7 bases that match TRBD1. After removal of 4 bases from V and 3 bases from J, the junction contained 8 bases not matched to a gene. Germline values: CDR1 LNHNV, CDR2 YYDKDF (reference sequence). The CDR3 has 15 amino acids. The CDR3 DNA reads TGTGCCACCAGCATAACCAGACAGGGCCACTATGGCTACACCTTC. Its translation is CATSITRQGHYGYTF. The variable domain in full, with the rest retrieved from reference TRBV15 and TRBJ1-2, is DAMVIQNPRYQVTQFGKPVTLSCSQTLNHNVMYWYQQKSSQAPKLLFHYYDKDFNNEADTPDNFQSRRPNTSFCFLDIRSPGLGDTAMYLCATSITRQGHYGYTFGSGTRLTVV.

V is TRBV7-6 and J is TRBJ2-2; TRBD2 matches at 8 bases. CDR3 length: 15 residues. J gave up 0 bases and V 8 bases, and 5 bases lay outside the gene matches. Germline V gene lookup returns CDR1 SGHVS and CDR2 FNYEAQ. The CDR3 bases are TGTGCCAGCGGTCGGGGGGGGACGAACACCGGGGAGCTGTTTTTT. It encodes CASGRGGTNTGELFF.

This clonotype was observed many times. This chain connects TRBV29-1 to TRBJ2-1; 9 nucleotides line up with TRBD1. CDR1 is SQVTM and CDR2 is ANQGSEA in the germline V gene. Losses at the gene ends were 7 bases for V and 15 bases for J; bases not matched to a gene: 13. The CDR3 contains 12 residues. The CDR3 bases are TGCAGCGCGGGGGACAGGGCTGCGTACCCGTTCTTC. It specifies CSAGDRAAYPFF.

The CDR3 here is CASSQEEAGGGETQYF. The CDR3 DNA sequence: TGCGCCAGCAGCCAAGAAGAAGCGGGGGGAGGAGAGACCCAGTACTTC. The chain uses TRBV4-1 and TRBJ2-5; 9 bases are a match to TRBD2. V trimming: 0 bases; J trimming: 4 bases; junction bases outside the gene matches: 6. Germline V gene sequence: CDR1 MGHRA, CDR2 YSYEKL. The CDR3 extends over 16 amino acids.

This clonotype was found a few times. CDR3 bases: TGTGCCAGCAGTACGACAGGGGCAGGGGAGCAGTACGTC. Protein sequence: CASSTTGAGEQYV. The V call is TRBV12-3 or TRBV12-4, the J call TRBJ2-7, with 8 bases fitting TRBD1. This CDR3 region has 13 residues. After removal of 5 bases from V and 7 bases from J, the junction contained 7 bases not matched to a gene.

CDR3 residues: CASSLGWARGRTEAFF. CDR3 in DNA: TGTGCCAGCAGCTTAGGGTGGGCGAGGGGACGGACTGAAGCTTTCTTT. The chain employs TRBV7-9 and TRBJ1-1, with D maybe TRBD1 (5 bases). There are 16 residues in the CDR3. The germline gives CDR1 SEHNR, CDR2 FQNEAQ (reference sequence). Trimming removed 1 base from V and 5 bases from J, with 17 bases in between. Together with reference TRBV7-9 and TRBJ1-1, the CDR3 gives the full variable domain: DTGVSQNPRHKITKRGQNVTFRCDPISEHNRLYWYRQTLGQGPEFLTYFQNEAQLEKSRLLSDRFSAERPKGSFSTLEIQRTEQGDSAMYLCASSLGWARGRTEAFFGQGTRLTVV.

This clonotype was detected a few times. The chain joins TRBV18 to TRBJ2-7; the D is unclear. This CDR3 region has 13 residues. The ends were cut back, 1 base at V and 4 bases at J, with 8 bases in the middle. Germline V gene data show CDR1 as KGHSH and CDR2 as LQKENI. The CDR3 region is CASSPLDTYEQYF. In nucleotides, the CDR3 is TGTGCCAGCTCACCACTCGACACGTACGAGCAGTACTTC.

This clonotype was counted many times. This chain connects TRBV24-1 to TRBJ1-1, with TRBD1 as a possible D gene (6 bases). Trimming shortened V by 4 bases and J by 13 bases, and 15 bases separated the two germline ends. The CDR3 has 12 amino acids. From germline, CDR1 is KGHDR and CDR2 SFDVKD. CDR3 loop: CATSDYGTLGFF. For the CDR3, the DNA is TGTGCCACCAGTGACTACGGGACATTGGGTTTCTTT.

This clonotype was detected only a few times. CDR3 sequence reads: CASSFVGGNTEAFF. DNA for the CDR3: TGCGCCAGCAGCTTTGTGGGAGGTAACACTGAAGCTTTCTTT. The chain joins TRBV5-1 to TRBJ1-1; D remains unclear. Germline V gene data show CDR1 as SGHRS and CDR2 as YFSETQ. Between the trimmed V and J ends, which lost 2 bases and 2 bases, there was a span of 10 bases. CDR3 length: 14 amino acids.

At least ten counts were recorded for this clonotype. Here the CDR3 DNA reads TGTGCCAGCAGCTTAACGGCAGGGAACAATGAGCAGTTCTTC. Translated: CASSLTAGNNEQFF. The chain links TRBV7-2 to TRBJ2-1, with D perhaps TRBD1 (5 bases). Germline CDR1 and CDR2: SGHTA and FQGNSA. The CDR3 length is 14 residues. Trimming shortened V by 2 bases and J by 5 bases, and 10 bases separated the two germline ends.

The sample holds many counts of this clonotype. The chain employs TRBV20-1 and TRBJ1-5, with TRBD1 as a possible D gene (6 bases). The CDR3 consists of 16 residues. V was pared by 0 bases and J by 1 base, with 13 bases between. Looked up from germline, CDR1 is DFQATT and CDR2 is SNEGSKA (reference sequence). The CDR3 coding sequence is TGCAGTGCTAGAGAACCCAGGGGCGCCAGCAATCAGCCCCAGCATTTT. This encodes CSAREPRGASNQPQHF.

A word on this clonotype: A clone one base away is much larger, so this may be a read error. V is TRBV5-1 and J is TRBJ1-5, with D maybe TRBD1 (5 bases). Trimming left V 0 bases short and J 6 bases short, with 7 bases between. The CDR3 consists of 13 residues. Germline V CDR1 and CDR2: SGHRS, YFSETQ. The CDR3 spells CASSLDQGQPQHF. CDR3 DNA sequence: TGCGCCAGCAGCTTGGATCAGGGTCAGCCCCAGCATTTT.

The chain has TRBV4-3 and TRBJ2-3; the match to TRBD2 covers 9 bases. There are 16 residues in the CDR3. Trimming took 0 bases from V and 4 from J; bases not matched to a gene: 5. Germline V lookup: CDR1 LGHNA, CDR2 YSLEER. The CDR3 sequence: CASSQDGGLASDTQYF. The CDR3 region has the DNA TGCGCCAGCAGCCAAGATGGGGGACTAGCATCAGATACGCAGTATTTT.

The chain employs TRBV15 and TRBJ2-4; 12 bases are shared with TRBD2. Germline loops: CDR1 LNHNV, CDR2 YYDKDF (reference sequence). V shed 5 bases and J 3 bases; nucleotides not matched to a gene: 5. The CDR3 is 16 amino acids. The CDR3 sequence: CATSLLAGGVKNIQYF. CDR3 DNA sequence: TGTGCCACCAGCTTACTAGCGGGGGGAGTCAAAAACATTCAGTACTTC.

The rearrangement joins TRBV7-3 to TRBJ2-5, with 7 bases that match TRBD1. V was pared by 6 bases and J by 5 bases, with 6 bases of the junction left unmatched. The CDR3 runs to 13 residues. Germline CDR1 and CDR2: SGHTA and FQGTGA. The CDR3 spells CASSFGQAETQYF. The CDR3 DNA is TGTGCCAGCAGTTTTGGACAGGCGGAGACCCAGTACTTC.

This clonotype was recorded at least ten times. This chain joins TRBV20-1 and TRBJ1-2; maybe TRBD1 (6 bases). CDR1 and CDR2 from the germline V gene are DFQATT and SNEGSKA (reference sequence). This CDR3 is 14 amino acids long. Trimming removed 6 bases from V and 4 bases from J, with 18 bases in between. CDR3 loop: CSAQGGGRSYGYTF. In DNA form, the CDR3 reads TGCAGTGCCCAAGGGGGGGGCCGATCCTATGGCTACACCTTC.

This clonotype showed up many times. This rearrangement joins TRBV12-3 or TRBV12-4 to TRBJ1-2; 7 nucleotides agree with TRBD1. CDR3 length: 14 amino acids. The V segment lost 1 base and the J segment 10 bases; nucleotides outside the gene matches: 9. CDR3 DNA sequence: TGTGCCAGCAGTTTAGGAGGGGGCGGGATTGCCTACACCTTC. It yields the protein CASSLGGGGIAYTF.

There are a few counts of this clonotype. CDR3 in DNA: TGTGCCAGCAGCGTAAACATCCCGACAGATACGCAGTATTTT. Residues: CASSVNIPTDTQYF. The chain combines TRBV9 with TRBJ2-3; D remains unclear. The CDR3 loop spans 14 amino acids. Deletions cut 1 base from V and 3 bases from J, with 9 bases between. The germline gives CDR1 SGDLS, CDR2 YYNGEE. The whole variable domain, remainder taken from reference TRBV9 and TRBJ2-3, is DSGVTQTPKHLITATGQRVTLRCSPRSGDLSVYWYQQSLDQGLQFLIQYYNGEERAKGNILERFSAQQFPDLHSELNLSSLELGDSALYFCASSVNIPTDTQYFGPGTRLTVL.

A few counts support this clonotype. V usage is TRBV7-6 and J usage is TRBJ2-3; 7 bases map to TRBD1. The CDR3 length is 14 residues. The trim removed 5 bases at V and 4 bases at J, leaving 6 bases unmatched. CDR1 is SGHVS, CDR2 FNYEAQ, per germline. CDR3 region: CASSRDRVPDTQYF. CDR3 nucleotides: TGTGCCAGCAGCCGCGACAGGGTTCCAGATACGCAGTATTTT.

This chain joins TRBV5-1 and TRBJ2-1; 7 bases are shared with TRBD1. The CDR3 sequence is 15 residues long. Looked up from germline, CDR1 is SGHRS and CDR2 is YFSETQ. V trimming: 0 bases; J trimming: 7 bases; junction bases outside the gene matches: 7. The DNA for the CDR3 is TGCGCCAGCAGCTTGGTACAGGGGAGAAGAAATGAGCAGTTCTTC. The encoded protein is CASSLVQGRRNEQFF.